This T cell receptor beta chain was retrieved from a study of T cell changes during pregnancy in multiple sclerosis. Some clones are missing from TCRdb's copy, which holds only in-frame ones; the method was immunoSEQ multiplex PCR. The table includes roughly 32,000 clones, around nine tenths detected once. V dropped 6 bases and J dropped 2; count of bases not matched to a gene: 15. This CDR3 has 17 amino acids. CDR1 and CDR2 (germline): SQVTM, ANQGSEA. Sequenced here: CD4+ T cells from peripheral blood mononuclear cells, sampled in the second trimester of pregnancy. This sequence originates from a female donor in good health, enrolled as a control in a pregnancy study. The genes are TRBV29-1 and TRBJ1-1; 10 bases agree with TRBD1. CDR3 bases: TGCAGCGTCGCAGTCCAGGGACAGGGGTATGGAAACACTGAAGCTTTCTTT. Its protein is CSVAVQGQGYGNTEAFF. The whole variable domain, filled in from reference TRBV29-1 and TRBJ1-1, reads SAVISQKPSRDICQRGTSLTIQCQVDSQVTMMFWYRQQPGQSLTLIATANQGSEATYESGFVIDKFPISRPNLTFSTLTVSNMSPEDSSIYLCSVAVQGQGYGNTEAFFGQGTRLTVV.